This TCR beta chain was observed in a study of cytotoxic CD8 clonotypes in ibrutinib-treated CLL. At the level of the study: After treatment lasting a median about twelve months, range 6 to 36, response samples were collected. General study findings and limits: Upon ibrutinib response clonality rose, and upon progression it fell back toward baseline. Exceeding age-matched healthy donors, baseline clonality also tracked the counts of circulating CD8+ T cells. Public clonotypes were rare and shrank or held steady on treatment.

Per the germline V gene, CDR1 is SNHLY and CDR2 is FYNNEI. Trimming cost V 3 bases and J 3 bases, with 8 bases left between them. This CDR3 has 13 residues. Only in-frame clones appear in the TCRdb table, and some are missing; sequencing was by immunoSEQ multiplex PCR. In the table there are about 300,000 clones, 60% to 80% of which are singletons. Only a few counts were recorded for this clone. The target antigen is unknown. Sequencing used PBMCs, obtained at disease progression, from a patient treated with ibrutinib. The V call is TRBV2, the J call TRBJ1-2; tentative D call: TRBD1 (5 bases). This sequence was found in a human donor with chronic lymphocytic leukemia. Here the CDR3 DNA reads TGTGCCAGCAGTGAGGGCAGGGACTATGGCTACACCTTC. Translation gives CASSEGRDYGYTF.